This TCR beta chain was documented in a study of blood T cell repertoires in COVID-19 (dated by TCRdb to about 2020). Turning to the overall study: Samples covering the acute and convalescent phases of COVID-19 were provided by collaborators in the United States, Italy and Spain. The material from the prospective study consisted of cDNA or gDNA derived from T cells, B-cell-depleted T cells, or PBMCs. Deeply sampled blood TCRbeta repertoires from subjects exposed to, actively infected with, or recovered from COVID-19 were included in the dataset. The repertoires were made available in a free public database intended to serve as a resource for research on the immune response to SARS-CoV-2. Samples were obtained from the ongoing ImmuneRACE study (first 160 participants) and from over a thousand subjects provided by 6 global collaborators. Sample metadata almost always included a de-identified subject ID, COVID-19 status, age in years and sex. Where available, HLA class I and class II types were obtained from metadata supplied by the sample provider rather than from assay-based typing.

Trimming removed 8 bases from V and 3 bases from J, leaving 17 bases between the germline ends. From a lookup of the germline V gene, CDR1 and CDR2 are MNHEY and SVGAGI. The CDR3 runs 15 amino acids, cysteine and phenylalanine included. Left in the record is the CDR3 DNA by itself, 45 bases read in frame from the first base. Details on this clone: It lacks a known antigen. No base-level quality is on record; no much larger clone is a single base apart.

What the study reported, not specific to this receptor: How much clinical and demographic metadata was included differed by source and by participant, and the metadata was provided uncurated.

TCRbeta CDR3 regions were amplified from genomic DNA by means of the immunoSEQ Assay, a bias-controlled multiplex PCR. Per the source publication's procedure: Within the assay, amplification of reference gene primers was used to estimate how many nucleated cells each sample contained. To quantify the absolute abundance of each unique TCRbeta CDR3 rearrangement, sequence reads were collapsed and filtered. For each sample, productive Simpson clonality was calculated by taking the square root of Simpson's diversity index across productive rearrangements. In TCRdb, the immuneACCESS table is reduced to in-frame sequences with V and J assigned. These tables do not hold every clone; where another copy was compared, an unresolved V gene accounts for under half, and the others remain unexplained. V and J calls and clone size follow that table, whereas D and trimming were derived from the DNA. In this sample the table shows about 76,000 clones, 70% to 90% of which occur a single time. The ten largest clones add up to roughly a sixth of the sample.

Whole blood was collected in K2EDTA tubes by collaborating institutions according to the institutions' own protocols. Collaborator samples were shipped for TCRbeta analysis as frozen whole blood, isolated PBMCs, or DNA extracted from either sample type. This sequence was found in a human donor in a cohort sampled during active COVID-19. The source material was peripheral blood. The chain was built from TRBV6-5 and TRBJ1-3; perhaps TRBD1 is the D gene, with 6 bases matching. The bases read TGTGCCAGCCGTTTGGACGGACAGCGTGGAAACACCATATATTTT. Its protein product is CASRLDGQRGNTIYF.